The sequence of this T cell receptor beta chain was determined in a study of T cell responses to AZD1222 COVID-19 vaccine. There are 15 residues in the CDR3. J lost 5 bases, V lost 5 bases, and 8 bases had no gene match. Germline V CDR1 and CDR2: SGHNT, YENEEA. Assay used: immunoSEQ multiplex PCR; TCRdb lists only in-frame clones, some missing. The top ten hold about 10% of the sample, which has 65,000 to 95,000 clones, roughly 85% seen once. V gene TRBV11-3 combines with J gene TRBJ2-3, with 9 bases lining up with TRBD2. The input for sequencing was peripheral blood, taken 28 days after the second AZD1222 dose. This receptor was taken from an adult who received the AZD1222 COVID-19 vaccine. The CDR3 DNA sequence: TGTGCCAGCAGCGGCGGGGGGGCCTTTGGAGATACGCAGTATTTT. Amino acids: CASSGGGAFGDTQYF.